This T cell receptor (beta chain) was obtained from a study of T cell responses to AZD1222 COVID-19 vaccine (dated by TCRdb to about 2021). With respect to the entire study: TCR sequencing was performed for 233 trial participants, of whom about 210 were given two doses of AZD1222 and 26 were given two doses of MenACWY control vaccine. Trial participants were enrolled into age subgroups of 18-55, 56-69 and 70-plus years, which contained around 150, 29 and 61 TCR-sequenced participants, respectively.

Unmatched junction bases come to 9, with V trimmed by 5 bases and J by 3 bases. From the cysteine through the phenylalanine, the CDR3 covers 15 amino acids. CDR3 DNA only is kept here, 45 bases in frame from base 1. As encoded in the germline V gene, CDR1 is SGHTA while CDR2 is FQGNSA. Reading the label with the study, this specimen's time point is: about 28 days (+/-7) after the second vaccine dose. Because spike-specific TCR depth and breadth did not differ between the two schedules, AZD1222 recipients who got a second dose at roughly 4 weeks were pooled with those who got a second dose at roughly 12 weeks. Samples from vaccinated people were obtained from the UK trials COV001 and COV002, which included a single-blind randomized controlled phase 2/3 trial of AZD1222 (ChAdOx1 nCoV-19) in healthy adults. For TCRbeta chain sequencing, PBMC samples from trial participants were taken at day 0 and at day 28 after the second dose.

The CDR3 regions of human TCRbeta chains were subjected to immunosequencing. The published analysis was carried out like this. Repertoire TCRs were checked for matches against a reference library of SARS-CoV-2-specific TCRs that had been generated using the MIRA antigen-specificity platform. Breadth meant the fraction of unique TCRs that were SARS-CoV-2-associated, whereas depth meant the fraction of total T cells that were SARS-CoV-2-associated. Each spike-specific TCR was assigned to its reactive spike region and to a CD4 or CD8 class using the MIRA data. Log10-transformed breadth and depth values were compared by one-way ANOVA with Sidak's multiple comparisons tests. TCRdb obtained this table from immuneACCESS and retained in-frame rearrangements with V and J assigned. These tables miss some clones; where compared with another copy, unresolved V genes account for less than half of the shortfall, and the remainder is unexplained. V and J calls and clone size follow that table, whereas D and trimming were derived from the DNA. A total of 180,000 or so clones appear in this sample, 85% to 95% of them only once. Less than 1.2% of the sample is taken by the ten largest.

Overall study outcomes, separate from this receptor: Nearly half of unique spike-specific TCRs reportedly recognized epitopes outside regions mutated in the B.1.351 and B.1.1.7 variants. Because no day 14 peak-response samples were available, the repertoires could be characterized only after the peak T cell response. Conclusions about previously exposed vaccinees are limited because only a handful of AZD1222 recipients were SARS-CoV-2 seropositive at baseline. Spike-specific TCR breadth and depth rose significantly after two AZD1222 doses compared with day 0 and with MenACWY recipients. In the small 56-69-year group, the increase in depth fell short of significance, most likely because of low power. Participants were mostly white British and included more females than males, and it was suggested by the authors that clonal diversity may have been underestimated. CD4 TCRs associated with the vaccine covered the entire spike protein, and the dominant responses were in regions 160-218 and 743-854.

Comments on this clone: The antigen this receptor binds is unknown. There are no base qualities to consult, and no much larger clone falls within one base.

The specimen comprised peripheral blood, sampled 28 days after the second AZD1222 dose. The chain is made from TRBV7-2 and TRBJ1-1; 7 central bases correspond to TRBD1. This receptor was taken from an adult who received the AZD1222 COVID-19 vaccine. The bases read TGTGCCAGCAGCCGTTGGACAGGCGGCGACACTGAAGCTTTCTTT. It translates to CASSRWTGGDTEAFF.